This is a list of T cell receptor beta chains from one sample in a study of CD8+ T cells in alopecia areata. Assay: immunoSEQ multiplex PCR; the TCRdb copy retains only in-frame clones and omits some. The repertoire holds 120,000 or so clones, with 50% to 60% as singletons. The specimen was CD4+ T cells sorted from blood, collected at week 0. These receptors were taken from a human donor with alopecia areata. CDR3s include the opening cysteine and the closing phenylalanine or tryptophan. D genes are given only for firm matches. Some rows have no size entry. The others give once, few or many, or a class for an expanded clone.

v_gene	j_gene	d_gene	abundance	CDR3aa	CDR3nt
TRBV4-3	TRBJ2-1	TRBD2	-	CASSQVPSGSRHEQFF	TGCGCCAGCAGCCAAGTTCCCAGCGGGAGTAGGCATGAGCAGTTCTTC
TRBV7-8	TRBJ2-1	TRBD2	once	CASSLASGGYNEQFF	TGTGCCAGCAGCCTTGCTAGCGGGGGTTACAATGAGCAGTTCTTC
TRBV27	TRBJ1-2	-	few	CASSSHREGSYGYTF	TGTGCCAGCAGTTCCCACAGGGAGGGATCCTATGGCTACACCTTC
TRBV15	TRBJ2-5	-	-	CATSRDQASFQETQYF	TGTGCCACCAGCAGAGATCAGGCAAGTTTCCAAGAGACCCAGTACTTC
TRBV2	TRBJ2-7	-	-	CASSGRFGRSSSYEQYF	TGTGCCAGCAGTGGCCGTTTTGGTAGATCCTCATCCTACGAGCAGTACTTC
TRBV5-1	TRBJ2-3	-	-	CASSLAENTDTQYF	TGCGCCAGCAGCTTGGCTGAGAACACAGATACGCAGTATTTT
TRBV9	TRBJ2-5	TRBD2	-	CASSYGTSVSETQYF	TGTGCCAGCAGCTACGGGACTAGCGTGAGCGAGACCCAGTACTTC
TRBV5-1	TRBJ2-6	-	-	CASSLGYRVSGANVLTF	TGCGCCAGCAGCTTGGGGTATCGAGTCTCTGGGGCCAACGTCCTGACTTTC
TRBV5-6	TRBJ2-5	-	-	CASSSGTLHQETQYF	TGTGCCAGCAGCTCCGGGACACTACACCAAGAGACCCAGTACTTC
TRBV10-3	TRBJ2-5	-	few	CAISDRLTQYF	TGTGCCATCAGTGACCGCTTAACCCAGTACTTC
TRBV10-3	TRBJ2-3	-	few	CAISEREYTDTQYF	TGTGCCATCAGTGAACGGGAGTACACAGATACGCAGTATTTT
TRBV25-1	TRBJ2-7	-	-	CASSGLSYEQYF	TGTGCCAGCAGTGGGTTATCCTACGAGCAGTACTTC
TRBV18	TRBJ1-3	-	few	CASSPQTSGNTIYF	TGTGCCAGCTCACCACAGACCTCTGGAAACACCATATATTTT
TRBV18	TRBJ2-7	-	-	CASSPGWTQYF	TGTGCCAGCTCACCGGGCTGGACGCAGTACTTC
TRBV30	TRBJ1-2	-	-	CGTGEDGYTF	TGTGGGACGGGAGAGGATGGCTACACCTTC
TRBV4-1	TRBJ2-3	-	-	CASSHFNANTQYF	TGCGCCAGCAGCCACTTTAACGCGAATACGCAGTATTTT
TRBV27	TRBJ2-7	TRBD2	few	CASSSDTTGTSHEQYF	TGTGCCAGCAGTTCCGATACCACCGGGACTAGCCACGAGCAGTACTTC
TRBV5-1	TRBJ1-4	TRBD1	-	CASSLEPDRGEKLFF	TGCGCCAGCAGCTTGGAACCGGACAGGGGTGAAAAACTGTTTTTT
TRBV4-3	TRBJ1-1	-	-	CASSQVLGNTEAFF	TGCGCCAGCAGCCAAGTTTTAGGGAACACTGAAGCTTTCTTT
TRBV29-1	TRBJ1-2	-	-	CSVDVGTYGYTF	TGCAGCGTTGACGTAGGGACCTATGGCTACACCTTC
TRBV28	TRBJ2-1	TRBD2	once	CASRSLASGNAGEQFF	TGTGCCAGCCGGTCTCTCGCTAGCGGGAATGCTGGTGAGCAGTTCTTC
TRBV9	TRBJ2-7	TRBD2	few	CASSTTSDGYEQYF	TGTGCCAGCAGCACGACTAGCGACGGTTACGAGCAGTACTTC
TRBV18	TRBJ2-5	TRBD2	-	CASSPEFAGGGTQYF	TGTGCCAGCTCACCAGAGTTCGCGGGAGGAGGGACCCAGTACTTC
TRBV13	TRBJ2-2	-	-	CASSPTSGARVGELFF	TGTGCCAGCAGTCCTACCTCGGGGGCTCGAGTCGGGGAGCTGTTTTTT
TRBV25-1	TRBJ2-3	TRBD1	-	CASSGGQGWTDTQYF	TGTGCCAGCAGTGGGGGACAGGGGTGGACAGATACGCAGTATTTT
TRBV5-1	TRBJ1-5	-	-	CASSPDLLGSNQPQHF	TGCGCCAGCAGCCCGGACCTTTTAGGTAGCAATCAGCCCCAGCATTTT
TRBV30	TRBJ1-5	TRBD1	-	CAWNRGGNQPQHF	TGTGCCTGGAACAGGGGCGGCAATCAGCCCCAGCATTTT
TRBV7-9	TRBJ2-7	-	-	CASRAPGRGSEQYF	TGTGCCAGCAGGGCCCCTGGGCGGGGAAGCGAGCAGTACTTC
TRBV28	TRBJ2-2	-	few	CASSLEGYTGELFF	TGTGCCAGCAGTTTAGAAGGATACACCGGGGAGCTGTTTTTT
TRBV5-6	TRBJ2-4	-	-	CASSLYSGGGKNIQYF	TGTGCCAGCAGCTTGTATTCAGGAGGTGGCAAAAACATTCAGTACTTC
TRBV6-5	TRBJ2-7	-	many	CASSYSHRGLRGEQYF	TGTGCCAGCAGTTACTCCCACCGGGGGTTGAGGGGCGAGCAGTACTTC
TRBV7-2	TRBJ2-5	-	-	CASSLWAEETQYF	TGTGCCAGCAGCTTATGGGCAGAAGAGACCCAGTACTTC
TRBV10-3	TRBJ2-5	TRBD1	few	CATSQGRTGNMGGETQYF	TGTGCCACCTCCCAAGGGAGGACAGGGAATATGGGGGGAGAGACCCAGTACTTC
TRBV5-1	TRBJ2-1	TRBD2	-	CASSQGLARSYNEQFF	TGCGCCAGCAGCCAGGGACTAGCGAGGTCCTACAATGAGCAGTTCTTC
TRBV7-2	TRBJ2-1	-	-	CASSFGQEGSEQFF	TGTGCCAGCAGCTTTGGGCAGGAGGGGAGTGAGCAGTTCTTC
TRBV5-1	TRBJ1-1	TRBD1	few	CASSSGTGGVGTEAFF	TGCGCCAGCAGCTCCGGGACAGGGGGAGTTGGCACTGAAGCTTTCTTT
TRBV5-4	TRBJ2-3	TRBD2	once	CASSLRLAGATDTQYF	TGTGCCAGCAGCCTAAGACTAGCGGGGGCCACAGATACGCAGTATTTT
TRBV7-2	TRBJ1-3	-	-	CASTRGWGAGNTIYF	TGTGCCAGCACCCGGGGATGGGGCGCTGGAAACACCATATATTTT
TRBV7-9	TRBJ1-2	-	-	CASSLAMGPNYGYTF	TGTGCCAGCAGCTTAGCGATGGGTCCTAACTATGGCTACACCTTC
TRBV18	TRBJ1-5	TRBD1	-	CASSPQPPGQGGQPQHF	TGTGCCAGCTCACCACAACCCCCGGGACAGGGAGGGCAGCCCCAGCATTTT
TRBV5-4	TRBJ2-1	TRBD2	-	CASSVGGAPLGDNEQFF	TGTGCCAGCAGCGTCGGGGGGGCTCCCCTTGGGGACAATGAGCAGTTCTTC
TRBV5-4	TRBJ2-5	-	-	CASRGGEETQYF	TGTGCCAGCAGGGGCGGAGAAGAGACCCAGTACTTC
TRBV15	TRBJ2-6	-	-	CATSRDLVSRVGANVLTF	TGTGCCACCAGCAGAGATCTTGTCAGTAGGGTCGGGGCCAACGTCCTGACTTTC
TRBV29-1	TRBJ1-1	-	-	CSVTARTVGAEAFF	TGCAGCGTGACCGCCCGCACAGTCGGGGCTGAAGCTTTCTTT
TRBV4-3	TRBJ1-1	-	few	CASSLQRNTEAFF	TGCGCCAGCAGCCTACAGAGGAACACTGAAGCTTTCTTT
TRBV13	TRBJ1-2	TRBD1	-	CASSAGTGNYGYTF	TGTGCCAGCAGCGCGGGGACAGGAAACTATGGCTACACCTTC
TRBV6-6	TRBJ2-4	-	-	CASSWTMEKNIQYF	TGTGCCAGCAGTTGGACTATGGAGAAAAACATTCAGTACTTC
TRBV4-3	TRBJ2-7	TRBD2	many	CASSQGTSAYEQYF	TGCGCCAGCAGCCAAGGGACTAGCGCCTACGAGCAGTACTTC
TRBV5-1	TRBJ2-7	-	once	CASSPKVAYEQYF	TGCGCCAGCAGCCCCAAGGTCGCCTACGAGCAGTACTTC
TRBV7-3	TRBJ2-2	TRBD1	-	CASSRTGPGTGELFF	TGTGCCAGCAGTAGGACAGGTCCGGGCACCGGGGAGCTGTTTTTT
TRBV5-4	TRBJ2-2	TRBD2	-	CASSFIRTSGGSGELFF	TGTGCCAGCAGCTTCATTCGGACTAGCGGGGGTTCCGGGGAGCTGTTTTTT
TRBV25-1	TRBJ2-3	-	-	CASSASLDGRGSTDTQYF	TGTGCCAGCAGTGCCTCCCTAGACGGTAGGGGGAGCACAGATACGCAGTATTTT
TRBV28	TRBJ1-2	TRBD1	few	CASSSRRQGFGYTF	TGTGCCAGCAGTTCGCGCCGACAGGGGTTTGGCTACACCTTC
TRBV4-1	TRBJ2-3	-	-	CASSQTQIPGTQYF	TGCGCCAGCAGCCAGACCCAGATCCCAGGTACGCAGTATTTT
TRBV7-2	TRBJ2-1	-	-	CASSLERLVTDTEQFF	TGTGCCAGCAGCCTGGAGCGGCTAGTCACCGACACCGAGCAGTTCTTC
TRBV7-9	TRBJ2-5	-	-	CASSLGNRALQETQYF	TGTGCCAGCAGCTTGGGGAACCGGGCCCTCCAAGAGACCCAGTACTTC